Sequencing of this T cell receptor (delta chain) was carried out in a study of Vδ1+ human thymocytes. General observations from the study: The authors advised highly purified populations and single-cell validation. In the thymus, TRG and TRD repertoires looked highly polyclonal with Gaussian CDR3 lengths.

Extracted RNA was reverse transcribed into cDNA. Pooled V-gene forward primers with one constant-region reverse primer generated the CDR3 amplicons by multiplex PCR. TCRdb reprocessed the multiplex PCR reads through CATT. The table shows about 55,000 delta-chain clones, with approximately 16% occurring only once. The CDR3 has 23 residues. CDR1 TSWWSYY and CDR2 QGS come from the germline V gene. The junction had 28 bases not matched to a gene; V was cut back by 4 bases and J by 0 bases. About this clone: Antigen specificity is unknown.

The sorted cells were CD3+ Vdelta1+ Vdelta2- thymocytes from alphabeta-depleted thymus. Sorted Vdelta1+ thymocytes were roughly 98% to 99.6% pure. Source material: Vdelta1+ gamma-delta thymocytes from the thymus. The subset is: FACS-sorted CD3+ TCRalphabeta- TCRVdelta1+ TCRVdelta2- thymocytes. The receptor was isolated from a boy less than two years old who had congenital heart surgery. V is TRDV1 and J is TRDJ1; TRDD3 agrees at 8 bases. The CDR3 here is CALGGRPFFLSRGGWEYTDKLIF. CDR3 bases: TGTGCTCTTGGGGGCCGACCCTTTTTCCTAAGCCGTGGGGGATGGGAGTACACCGATAAACTCATCTTT.